The present TCR beta chain was sequenced within a study of blood T cell repertoires in COVID-19. Study background: Samples taken during acute and convalescent COVID-19 were collected in the United States, Italy and Spain. From T cells, B-cell-depleted T cells, or PBMCs came the material, which was cDNA or gDNA.

This clone was observed a few times. Unmatched junction bases numbered 9, after V lost 1 base and J lost 4 bases. Germline V gene data show CDR1 as SGHRS and CDR2 as YFSETQ. The CDR3 sequence is 16 residues long. Authors' methods: Reference gene primer amplification gave nucleated cell count estimates. Sequenced by immunoSEQ multiplex PCR; TCRdb stores in-frame clones only, minus some. V and J calls plus clone size are reproduced from that table; the DNA served to infer D and trimming. The data contain under 300,000 clones, 70% to 90% of them singletons. The source material was peripheral blood. The genes are TRBV5-1 and TRBJ2-3; 7 bases align to TRBD2. The sequence was collected from a woman aged 70-85 years with acute or convalescent COVID-19. The CDR3 sequence: CASSLTRVGGADTQYF. The DNA for the CDR3 is TGCGCCAGCAGCTTGACCCGGGTGGGGGGGGCAGATACGCAGTATTTT.